One TCR beta chain is described in this entry. Its target is unknown. This specimen belongs to a study of T cell repertoires in cytomegalovirus infection. The overall study: An indication of both CMV infection and matching HLA type came from public TCR beta signatures. Findings and caveats of the study: Based on cumulative public TCR beta family frequency, carriers of CMV plus the relevant HLA were identified. It was HLA-C-restricted CMV-specific TCR beta clonotypes that dominated the response ex vivo.

A single record per CDR3 protein comes from TCRdb applying MiXCR to the reads. In the table there are a few hundred thousand distinct CDR3 sequences, 22% of which are singletons. Trimming removed 5 bases at V and 0 bases at J, with 15 bases between. CDR3 size: 15 residues. The germline V gene has CDR1 SQVTM and CDR2 ANQGSEA. The chain carries TRBV29-1 and TRBJ2-3; D remains ambiguous. The TCR originated in a human donor in good health (CMV status not recorded). Some clones in this sample may be carry-over from other donors' samples. The sequencing sample was made of CD8+ T cells from PBMCs. For the CDR3, the DNA is TGCAGCGTTTCGGTGGGGTACTCTAGCACAGATACGCAGTATTTT. Amino acids: CSVSVGYSSTDTQYF.